The 25 T cell receptor beta chains given below trace back to one sample, sequenced in a study of T cell responses to AZD1222 COVID-19 vaccine listed by TCRdb under 2021. The time point label, read with the paper, signifies: baseline before first vaccination. Library construction relied on the immunoSEQ multiplex PCR assay. This is the immuneACCESS table as TCRdb keeps it, with only in-frame sequences that have V and J called. A part of the clones is gone; compared with another copy, unresolved V genes explain less than half, and the rest is unexplained. The sample table lists 150,000 to 200,000 clones, 93% of them with a count of one. Approximately 4% of the sample comes from the top ten. The sequenced sample was peripheral blood, obtained on day 0 of AZD1222 vaccination. These receptors came from an adult in good health.

This clone has just one count. This chain joins TRBV6-1 and TRBJ1-1; 10 bases line up with TRBD1. V shed 8 bases and J 7 bases; nucleotides not matched to a gene: 13. The germline V gene encodes CDR1 MNHNS and CDR2 SASEGT. The CDR3 loop spans 15 amino acids. The CDR3 coding sequence is TGTGCCAGCGCCCCCCCGGGGACAGGGGTCGATGAAGCTTTCTTT. Its protein is CASAPPGTGVDEAFF.

J is TRBJ1-1 and V is TRBV27; no clear D. CDR3 length equals 14 residues. The V end was cut by 4 bases, the J end by 1 base, with 10 bases between. Germline CDR1 and CDR2: MNHEY and SMNVEV (reference sequence). CDR3 region: CASSSGMGNTEAFF. CDR3 in DNA: TGTGCCAGCAGTTCGGGGATGGGGAACACTGAAGCTTTCTTT.

The gene calls are TRBV7-9 and TRBJ2-7, with D tentatively TRBD1 or TRBD2 (6 bases each). The CDR3 is made up of 16 amino acids. Germline lookup yields CDR1 SEHNR and CDR2 FQNEAQ (reference sequence). V was pared by 5 bases and J by 0 bases, with 17 bases between. CDR3 nucleotide sequence: TGTGCCAGCAGCCTTAGGGGGGAACAATCCTCCTACGAGCAGTACTTC. Protein sequence: CASSLRGEQSSYEQYF.

V gene TRBV9 combines with J gene TRBJ1-1, with TRBD1 identical over 8 bases. The CDR3 length is 15 residues. V gave up 4 bases and J gave up 4 bases; unmatched junction bases: 9. Germline values: CDR1 SGDLS, CDR2 YYNGEE. The CDR3, as DNA: TGTGCCAGCAGCTTTGCTCAGGGGGCGTCCACTGAAGCTTTCTTT. As protein: CASSFAQGASTEAFF.

The chain uses TRBV7-7 and TRBJ2-5; D call uncertain. This CDR3 comprises 15 residues. Germline assignment: CDR1 SSHAT and CDR2 FNYEAQ (reference sequence). Trimming pared 0 bases from V and 1 base from J, leaving 9 bases between. The CDR3 is CASSLAAVPQETQYF. CDR3 coding DNA: TGTGCCAGCAGCTTAGCGGCCGTTCCCCAAGAGACCCAGTACTTC.

This chain uses TRBV25-1 with TRBJ1-1, with TRBD1 as a possible D gene (5 bases). CDR3 length equals 12 residues. Trimming shortened V by 6 bases and J by 4 bases, and 9 bases separated the two germline ends. Germline V gene data show CDR1 as MGHDK and CDR2 as SYGVNS. Here the CDR3 reads CASRGTVTEAFF. The CDR3 coding sequence is TGTGCCAGCAGGGGGACCGTCACTGAAGCTTTCTTT.

V gene TRBV30 combines with J gene TRBJ1-2; D may be TRBD1 (6 bases). CDR1 and CDR2 (germline): GTSNPN, SVGIG (reference sequence). The CDR3 is made up of 12 amino acids. V was cut by 6 bases and J by 8 bases, with 16 bases left in between. This CDR3 is CACEPTGGGYTF. The CDR3 DNA reads TGTGCCTGCGAACCGACAGGTGGAGGCTACACCTTC.

J is TRBJ2-1 and V is TRBV10-1; 7 nucleotides agree with TRBD1. Germline values: CDR1 WNHNN, CDR2 SYGVQD (reference sequence). The CDR3 loop spans 15 amino acids. Trimming removed 2 bases from V and 6 bases from J; junction bases left unmatched: 7. DNA of the CDR3: TGCGCCAGCAGTGAGAGAGGGGGCGATCGCAATGAGCAGTTCTTC. Protein: CASSERGGDRNEQFF.

The chain links TRBV14 to TRBJ2-6; D ambiguous. Germline CDR1 is SGHDN and CDR2 is FVKESK. Trimming cost V 1 base and J 0 bases, with 4 bases left between them. The CDR3 covers 15 residues. In nucleotides, the CDR3 is TGTGCCAGCAGCCAAGTAGGCTCTGGGGCCAACGTCCTGACTTTC. Translation: CASSQVGSGANVLTF.

This clone appeared a few times. The chain joins TRBV11-2 to TRBJ2-2; 8 bases are a match to TRBD2. Per germline, CDR1 SGHAT and CDR2 FQNNGV. The CDR3 runs to 17 residues. V was pared by 5 bases and J by 4 bases, with 12 bases of the junction left unmatched. The CDR3 protein is CASSQWIASGFTGELFF. Here the CDR3 DNA reads TGTGCCAGCAGCCAATGGATAGCTAGCGGGTTCACCGGGGAGCTGTTTTTT.

This clone was seen a single time. DNA for the CDR3: TGTGCCACCAGCAGAGATGGGGCGTTTAGTCAAAACTATGGCTACACCTTC. This sequence encodes CATSRDGAFSQNYGYTF. V gene TRBV15 combines with J gene TRBJ1-2; D may be TRBD1 (5 bases). Trimming left V 0 bases short and J 2 bases short, with 16 bases between. This CDR3 is built from 17 residues. Germline CDR1 reads LNHNV; CDR2 reads YYDKDF (reference sequence).

The CDR3 nucleotides are TGTGCCAGCTCACCACCGTCGGGGACTGAAGCTTTCTTT. It translates to CASSPPSGTEAFF. This chain links TRBV18 with TRBJ1-1; D remains unclear. Trimming pared 0 bases from V and 5 bases from J, leaving 7 bases between. This CDR3 has 13 residues. Germline-derived CDR1 and CDR2 are KGHSH and LQKENI.

The chain has TRBV4-2 and TRBJ2-2, with D possibly matching TRBD1 (6 bases). V was clipped by 3 bases and J by 1 base, with 9 bases between them. Germline assignment: CDR1 LGHNA and CDR2 YNFKEQ. The CDR3 consists of 15 residues. CDR3 DNA sequence: TGTGCCAGCAGCCAGATACAGGGGAACACCGGGGAGCTGTTTTTT. As protein: CASSQIQGNTGELFF.

The J gene is TRBJ1-1, the V gene TRBV7-2; no definite D call. The CDR3 consists of 12 residues. Germline V gives CDR1 SGHTA, CDR2 FQGNSA. V dropped 7 bases and J dropped 1 base, with 7 bases sitting between them. CDR3 amino acids: CASTLRNTEAFF. The CDR3 DNA is TGTGCCAGCACCCTCCGGAACACTGAAGCTTTCTTT.

The rearrangement joins TRBV29-1 to TRBJ2-6, with D unresolved. This CDR3 has 15 amino acids. V lost 0 bases and J 4 bases, leaving 10 bases between the germline ends. Germline lookup yields CDR1 SQVTM and CDR2 ANQGSEA. DNA of the CDR3: TGCAGCGTTGAAGATTTGGAGTTCGGGGCCAACGTCCTGACTTTC. It specifies CSVEDLEFGANVLTF.

This sequence joins TRBV19 and TRBJ1-4, with 7 bases fitting TRBD1. V lost 4 bases and J lost 5; bases outside the gene matches: 7. Germline V gives CDR1 LNHDA, CDR2 SQIVND (reference sequence). CDR3 length: 15 residues. This CDR3 is CASSKGQPINEKLFF. The CDR3 coding sequence is TGTGCCAGTAGTAAGGGACAGCCGATCAATGAAAAACTGTTTTTT.

The chain recombines TRBV25-1 with TRBJ1-6; D perhaps matches TRBD1 (6 bases). Germline lookup yields CDR1 MGHDK and CDR2 SYGVNS. The V and J ends lost 2 bases and 3 bases respectively, with 11 bases between them. The CDR3 runs to 16 residues. The CDR3 sequence is CASSEETGFYNSPLHF. The CDR3 DNA follows: TGTGCCAGCAGTGAAGAGACAGGCTTCTATAATTCACCCCTCCACTTT.

V and J are TRBV6-6 and TRBJ1-5; D unresolved. V lost 6 bases to trimming and J lost 0 bases, with 12 bases between them. The length of the CDR3 is 15 residues. Germline V CDR1 and CDR2: MNHNY, SVGAGI (reference sequence). In DNA form, the CDR3 reads TGTGCCAGCAGCTACCGGGCCGATAGCAATCAGCCCCAGCATTTT. It is translated as CASSYRADSNQPQHF.

The chain employs TRBV7-9 and TRBJ1-6; 7 bases are shared with TRBD1. CDR1 and CDR2 (germline): SEHNR, FQNEAQ (reference sequence). CDR3 length: 14 amino acids. The V segment lost 7 bases and the J segment 9 bases; nucleotides outside the gene matches: 9. CDR3 in amino acids: CASNQEGAPSPLHF. In DNA form, the CDR3 reads TGTGCCAGCAATCAGGAGGGGGCCCCTTCACCCCTCCACTTT.

The rearrangement uses TRBV10-1 and TRBJ1-1; 7 nucleotides agree with TRBD1. This CDR3 region has 13 residues. CDR1 and CDR2 (germline): WNHNN, SYGVQD (reference sequence). Trimming took 7 bases from V and 10 from J; bases not matched to a gene: 12. The CDR3 DNA reads TGCGCCAGCACCACACTAGACAGGGAGAGAGCTTTCTTT. The encoded protein is CASTTLDRERAFF.

The genes are TRBV11-2 and TRBJ1-4; no firm D call. V gave up 1 base and J gave up 3 bases, with 9 bases separating them. CDR1 and CDR2 (germline): SGHAT, FQNNGV. The CDR3 extends over 15 amino acids. CDR3 region: CASSLGERPNEKLFF. The CDR3 bases are TGTGCCAGCAGCTTAGGGGAAAGACCTAATGAAAAACTGTTTTTT.

The DNA for the CDR3 is TGTGCCAGCAGCCCTGGACTAGCGGGGGGCTCCTACGAGCAGTACTTC. This codes for CASSPGLAGGSYEQYF. The V gene is TRBV3-1 (or the pseudogene TRBV3-2), the J gene TRBJ2-7, with 14 bases that match TRBD2. Looked up from germline, CDR1 is LGHDT and CDR2 is YNNKEL (reference sequence). Losses at the gene ends were 4 bases for V and 0 bases for J; bases not matched to a gene: 2. The CDR3 contains 16 residues.

The chain combines TRBV5-1 with TRBJ2-7, with TRBD1 matching 7 bases. The CDR3 sequence is 14 residues long. J was trimmed by 0 bases and V by 3 bases; bases with no gene match: 3. Germline V lookup: CDR1 SGHRS, CDR2 YFSETQ. CDR3 protein: CASSYRDSSYEQYF. DNA of the CDR3: TGCGCCAGCAGCTACCGGGACAGCTCCTACGAGCAGTACTTC.

The chain links TRBV9 to TRBJ2-7; the D gene is possibly TRBD2 (6 bases). Germline values: CDR1 SGDLS, CDR2 YYNGEE. The CDR3 spans 15 residues. V gave up 0 bases and J gave up 3 bases, with 13 bases separating them. CDR3 sequence (DNA): TGTGCCAGCAGCGTAGATCCGGGAGCGGGCTACGAGCAGTACTTC. It is translated as CASSVDPGAGYEQYF.

The chain couples TRBV29-1 to TRBJ1-4; weak D call: TRBD1 (5 bases). The ends were cut back, 1 base at V and 7 bases at J, with 16 bases in the middle. CDR1 and CDR2 (germline): SQVTM, ANQGSEA. The CDR3 covers 15 residues. The CDR3 loop reads CSVEVGTPGGEKLFF. The CDR3 DNA reads TGCAGCGTTGAAGTTGGGACCCCGGGAGGTGAAAAACTGTTTTTT. Based on the CDR3 plus reference TRBV29-1 and TRBJ1-4, the full variable domain is SAVISQKPSRDICQRGTSLTIQCQVDSQVTMMFWYRQQPGQSLTLIATANQGSEATYESGFVIDKFPISRPNLTFSTLTVSNMSPEDSSIYLCSVEVGTPGGEKLFFGSGTQLSVL.